The 3 T cell receptor beta chains below were found in one sample sequenced in a study of CD8+CD57+ T cells in acquired aplastic anemia. Genomic DNA, the template, was used for profiling of the TCR beta VDJ and CDR3. From the reads, TCRdb called clonotypes with MiXCR, one entry per CDR3 protein. The sample lists some 280,000 distinct CDR3 sequences, roughly 50% seen once, with 8% in the top ten. Source material: sorted CD4+, CD8+, or CD8+CD57+ T cells (not recorded which) from PBMCs. The receptors were gathered from a human donor with severe aplastic anemia or a healthy control (not recorded which).

In this sample, this clonotype turned up many times. The chain has TRBV9 and TRBJ1-1; D is unresolved. V gave up 2 bases and J gave up 6 bases, with 14 bases separating them. The CDR3 extends over 14 amino acids. Germline values: CDR1 SGDLS, CDR2 YYNGEE. DNA of the CDR3: TGTGCCAGCAGCGTCGGGCCCAAGGTCTCTGAAGCTTTCTTT. Protein: CASSVGPKVSEAFF.

This chain uses TRBV10-3 with TRBJ2-1, with TRBD2 identical over 7 bases. V lost 4 bases and J lost 12; bases outside the gene matches: 15. Germline assignment: CDR1 ENHRY and CDR2 SYGVKD. The CDR3 has 15 amino acids. The CDR3 loop is CAISARGVPQDTQFF. Here the CDR3 DNA reads TGTGCCATCAGTGCCCGGGGGGTCCCTCAGGATACGCAGTTCTTC.

V usage is TRBV4-2 and J usage is TRBJ2-1, with D perhaps TRBD2 (8 bases). The CDR3 contains 14 residues. CDR1 and CDR2 (germline): LGHNA, YNFKEQ. V was clipped by 9 bases and J by 5 bases, with 17 bases between them. The CDR3 region has the DNA TGTGCCAGTCGATTTAGCGGGACAGACAATGAGCAGTTCTTC. It codes for CASRFSGTDNEQFF.